What follows are 3 T cell receptor beta chains derived from one specimen sequenced in a study of blood T cell repertoires in COVID-19. Only in-frame clones appear in the TCRdb table, and some are missing; sequencing was by immunoSEQ multiplex PCR. The sample includes fewer than 200,000 clones, 70% to 90% seen only once; the top ten take under 2%. Sample: peripheral blood. The origin of the receptors is a man younger than 35 who had recovered from COVID-19.

The chain joins TRBV4-2 to TRBJ1-2; 8 nucleotides line up with TRBD1. V was pared by 1 base and J by 6 bases, with 7 bases of the junction left unmatched. The CDR3 has 15 residues. Germline assignment: CDR1 LGHNA and CDR2 YNFKEQ. The CDR3 region has the DNA TGTGCCAGCAGCCAAGTGGTGGACAGGGTCCATGGCTACACCTTC. Translated: CASSQVVDRVHGYTF.

With regard to this clone: This sample also contains other DNA sequences that code for the same CDR3. The chain joins TRBV12-3 or TRBV12-4 to TRBJ1-2; D gene uncertain. Trimming removed 5 bases at V and 4 bases at J, with 5 bases between. The CDR3 loop spans 11 amino acids. The CDR3 nucleotides are TGTGCCAGCAGTGGCGGCTATGGCTACACCTTC. Its protein product is CASSGGYGYTF.

The rearrangement uses TRBV20-1 and TRBJ2-1, with D unresolved. Germline values: CDR1 DFQATT, CDR2 SNEGSKA (reference sequence). V was trimmed by 3 bases and J by 8 bases, leaving 8 bases between them. The CDR3 length is 11 residues. The CDR3 here is CSARKPDEQFF. CDR3 in DNA: TGCAGTGCTAGGAAACCGGATGAGCAGTTCTTC.